This T cell receptor beta chain was recorded in a study of T cell responses to AZD1222 COVID-19 vaccine. Overall study: Second-dose timings of about 4 or about 12 weeks were pooled.

With respect to this clone: Antigen unknown.

Germline loops: CDR1 SGDLS, CDR2 YYNGEE. The CDR3 length is 13 residues. V dropped 0 bases and J dropped 5 bases, with 7 bases sitting between them. Study-wide points: The study reported that nearly half of spike-specific TCRs target unmutated variant regions. There were vaccine-associated CD4 TCRs across spike, dominant at 160-218 and 743-854. Baseline antibody screening turned up just a handful of seropositive AZD1222 recipients.

Some clones are missing from TCRdb's copy, which holds only in-frame ones; the method was immunoSEQ multiplex PCR. The sample includes 96,000 or so clones, around 90% of them seen just once. This chain links TRBV9 with TRBJ2-3; D is ambiguous. The TCR was taken from an adult in good health. Sequencing was performed on peripheral blood, taken on day 0 of AZD1222 vaccination. This CDR3 reads CASSVDQGDTQYF. The CDR3 DNA sequence: TGTGCCAGCAGCGTAGATCAAGGAGATACGCAGTATTTT.